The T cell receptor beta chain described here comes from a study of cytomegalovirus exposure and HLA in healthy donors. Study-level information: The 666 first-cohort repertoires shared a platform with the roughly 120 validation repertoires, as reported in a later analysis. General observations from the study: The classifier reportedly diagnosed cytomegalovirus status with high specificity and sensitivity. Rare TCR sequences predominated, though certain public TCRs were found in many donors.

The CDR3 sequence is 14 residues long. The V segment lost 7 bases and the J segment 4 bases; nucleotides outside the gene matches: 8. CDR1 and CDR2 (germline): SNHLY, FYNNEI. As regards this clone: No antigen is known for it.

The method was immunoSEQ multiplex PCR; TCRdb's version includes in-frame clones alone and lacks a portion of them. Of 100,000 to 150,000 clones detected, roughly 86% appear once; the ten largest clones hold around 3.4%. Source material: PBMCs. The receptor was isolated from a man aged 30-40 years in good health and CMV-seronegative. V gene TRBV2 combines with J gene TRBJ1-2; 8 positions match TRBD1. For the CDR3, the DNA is TGTGCCAGCACCCTGAATGGACAGGGCTATGGCTACACCTTC. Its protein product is CASTLNGQGYGYTF.